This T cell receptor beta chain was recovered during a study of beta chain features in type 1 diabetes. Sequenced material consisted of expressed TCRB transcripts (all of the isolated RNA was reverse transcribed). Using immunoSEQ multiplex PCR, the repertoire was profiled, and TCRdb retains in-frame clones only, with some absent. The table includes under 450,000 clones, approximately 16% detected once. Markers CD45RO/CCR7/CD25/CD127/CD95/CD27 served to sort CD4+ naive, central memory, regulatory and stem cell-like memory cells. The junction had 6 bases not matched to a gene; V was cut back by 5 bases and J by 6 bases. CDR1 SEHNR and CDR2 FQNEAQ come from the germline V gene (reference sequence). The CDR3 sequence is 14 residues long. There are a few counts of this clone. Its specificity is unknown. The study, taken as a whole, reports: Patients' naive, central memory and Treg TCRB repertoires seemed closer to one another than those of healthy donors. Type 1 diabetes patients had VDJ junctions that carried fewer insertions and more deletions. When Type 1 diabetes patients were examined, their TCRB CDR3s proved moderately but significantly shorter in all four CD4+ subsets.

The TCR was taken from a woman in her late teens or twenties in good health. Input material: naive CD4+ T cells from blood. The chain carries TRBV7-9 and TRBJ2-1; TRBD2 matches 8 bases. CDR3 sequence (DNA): TGTGCCAGCAGCCTACTAGCGGAAGCCAATGAGCAGTTCTTC. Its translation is CASSLLAEANEQFF. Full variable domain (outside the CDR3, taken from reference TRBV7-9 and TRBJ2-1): DTGVSQNPRHKITKRGQNVTFRCDPISEHNRLYWYRQTLGQGPEFLTYFQNEAQLEKSRLLSDRFSAERPKGSFSTLEIQRTEQGDSAMYLCASSLLAEANEQFFGPGTRLTVL.